A selection of T cell receptor beta chains follows, all from one sample in a study of CD8 T cells in ankylosing spondylitis. Using its own MiXCR run on the 5' RACE reads, TCRdb lists one record per CDR3 protein. The sample has around 230,000 distinct CDR3 sequences, roughly 8.6% seen once. Sequencing was carried out using blood, either unsorted or a sorted T cell fraction (not recorded which). These receptors were obtained from a male donor with ankylosing spondylitis or in good health (not recorded which). Each CDR3 is given with its conserved first and last residue. Each record gives: clone size, J gene, V gene, CDR3 protein. Only some rows state a clone size, as once, few, many or a class for expanded clones.

abundance: many; j_gene: TRBJ2-3; v_gene: TRBV6-2/TRBV6-3; CDR3aa: CASSPQAGITDTQYF
abundance: .; j_gene: TRBJ2-3; v_gene: TRBV7-2; CDR3aa: CASSSLPYGADTQYF
abundance: many; j_gene: TRBJ1-2; v_gene: TRBV6-2/TRBV6-3; CDR3aa: CASGTGWRGYTF
abundance: many; j_gene: TRBJ2-7; v_gene: TRBV19; CDR3aa: CASSKRTVGFYEQYF
abundance: .; j_gene: TRBJ1-2; v_gene: TRBV7-2; CDR3aa: CASSFTRTFYGYTF
abundance: many; j_gene: TRBJ2-5; v_gene: TRBV29-1; CDR3aa: CSVSYSRISWETQYF
abundance: many; j_gene: TRBJ2-1; v_gene: TRBV5-1; CDR3aa: CASSLGSGSNEQFF
abundance: many; j_gene: TRBJ2-7; v_gene: TRBV3-1; CDR3aa: CASSQGQALNEQYF
abundance: .; j_gene: TRBJ2-7; v_gene: TRBV7-2; CDR3aa: CASSLFAAEQYF
abundance: .; j_gene: TRBJ2-3; v_gene: TRBV5-8; CDR3aa: CASSRTLDMQYF
abundance: .; j_gene: TRBJ1-5; v_gene: TRBV12-3/TRBV12-4; CDR3aa: CASSPRQGEQPQHF
abundance: many; j_gene: TRBJ1-1; v_gene: TRBV29-1; CDR3aa: CSVPENTEAFF
abundance: few; j_gene: TRBJ2-4; v_gene: TRBV7-2; CDR3aa: CASSLSGNIQYF
abundance: many; j_gene: TRBJ2-3; v_gene: TRBV4-2; CDR3aa: CASSQTSGSFTDTQYF
abundance: .; j_gene: TRBJ2-7; v_gene: TRBV5-1; CDR3aa: CAGRLLGRNEQYF
abundance: few; j_gene: TRBJ2-1; v_gene: TRBV14; CDR3aa: CASSQPSRDSSSYNEQFF
abundance: many; j_gene: TRBJ1-1; v_gene: TRBV5-1; CDR3aa: CASRDPTGTATVVNTEAFF
abundance: many; j_gene: TRBJ2-7; v_gene: TRBV11-2; CDR3aa: CASSSGTGSYYEQYF
abundance: few; j_gene: TRBJ2-7; v_gene: TRBV6-6; CDR3aa: CASRPGLGEQYF
abundance: .; j_gene: TRBJ2-5; v_gene: TRBV7-3; CDR3aa: CASSLTPVLAGRQETQYF
abundance: many; j_gene: TRBJ2-4; v_gene: TRBV20-1; CDR3aa: CSAGGGVENIQYF
abundance: few; j_gene: TRBJ2-3; v_gene: TRBV5-1; CDR3aa: CASSREGFLDTQYF
abundance: many; j_gene: TRBJ2-1; v_gene: TRBV5-1; CDR3aa: CASSLEGYYNEQFF
abundance: many; j_gene: TRBJ2-5; v_gene: TRBV7-2; CDR3aa: CASSLASVEQTQYF
abundance: many; j_gene: TRBJ1-6; v_gene: TRBV6-2/TRBV6-3; CDR3aa: CASTPIPGQNSPLHF
abundance: .; j_gene: TRBJ1-1; v_gene: TRBV5-1; CDR3aa: CASSQSPQGQGTARAFF
abundance: many; j_gene: TRBJ1-5; v_gene: TRBV5-5; CDR3aa: CASSHRGLQPQHF
abundance: many; j_gene: TRBJ2-3; v_gene: TRBV6-1; CDR3aa: CASSDRLGGYTQYF
abundance: many; j_gene: TRBJ2-7; v_gene: TRBV4-3; CDR3aa: CASSQDRGTAYEQYF
abundance: .; j_gene: TRBJ2-1; v_gene: TRBV29-1; CDR3aa: CSVIGRGNEQFF
abundance: few; j_gene: TRBJ2-7; v_gene: TRBV24-1; CDR3aa: CATSDPGQGYEQYF
abundance: many; j_gene: TRBJ1-2; v_gene: TRBV20-1; CDR3aa: CSASSFSARAGDYGYTF
abundance: few; j_gene: TRBJ1-4; v_gene: TRBV7-9; CDR3aa: CASSLPTQGEKLFF
abundance: many; j_gene: TRBJ2-3; v_gene: TRBV12-3/TRBV12-4; CDR3aa: CASTLGGRGTDTQYF
abundance: many; j_gene: TRBJ2-2; v_gene: TRBV19; CDR3aa: CASSTGRTTGELFF
abundance: many; j_gene: TRBJ1-2; v_gene: TRBV25-1; CDR3aa: CASSARMGSRSFYGYTF
abundance: many; j_gene: TRBJ2-7; v_gene: TRBV14; CDR3aa: CASSQLMALSF
abundance: .; j_gene: TRBJ1-2; v_gene: TRBV21-1; CDR3aa: CASSKACRSYGYTF
abundance: .; j_gene: TRBJ2-1; v_gene: TRBV7-8; CDR3aa: CASGRGGEQFF
abundance: .; j_gene: TRBJ2-7; v_gene: TRBV6-5; CDR3aa: CASSSPRDRGPYEQYF
abundance: few; j_gene: TRBJ2-7; v_gene: TRBV5-1; CDR3aa: CASSLVLAAGGSLSLYEQYF
abundance: many; j_gene: TRBJ2-3; v_gene: TRBV20-1; CDR3aa: CSAFTGASTDTQYF
abundance: .; j_gene: TRBJ2-2; v_gene: TRBV7-2; CDR3aa: CASSPGQATGELFF
abundance: many; j_gene: TRBJ1-6; v_gene: TRBV7-2; CDR3aa: CASSLSTGRNSPLHF
abundance: many; j_gene: TRBJ1-2; v_gene: TRBV7-8; CDR3aa: CASSPPRRGYGYTF
abundance: many; j_gene: TRBJ2-2; v_gene: TRBV18; CDR3aa: CASSPRTSGYTGELFF
abundance: many; j_gene: TRBJ2-2; v_gene: TRBV4-3; CDR3aa: CASSETGGNTGELFF
abundance: many; j_gene: TRBJ2-1; v_gene: TRBV29-1; CDR3aa: CSVYGNEQFF
abundance: many; j_gene: TRBJ2-1; v_gene: TRBV7-9; CDR3aa: CASSWGAGEQFF
abundance: many; j_gene: TRBJ2-3; v_gene: TRBV11-2; CDR3aa: CASSRTSDTLSTDTQYF
abundance: many; j_gene: TRBJ2-4; v_gene: TRBV12-3/TRBV12-4; CDR3aa: CASSLSTGKNIQYF
abundance: many; j_gene: TRBJ2-7; v_gene: TRBV10-3; CDR3aa: CAVRPALAGGKSSYEQYF
abundance: .; j_gene: TRBJ1-1; v_gene: TRBV30; CDR3aa: CAWRASRDFMNTEAFF
abundance: many; j_gene: TRBJ2-7; v_gene: TRBV9; CDR3aa: CASSPSGTVGEQYF
abundance: many; j_gene: TRBJ2-7; v_gene: TRBV29-1; CDR3aa: CSVLGTSYEQYF
abundance: many; j_gene: TRBJ1-4; v_gene: TRBV20-1; CDR3aa: CSCPGGRGYNEKLFF
abundance: many; j_gene: TRBJ1-2; v_gene: TRBV7-2; CDR3aa: CASSPDRNYGYTF
abundance: .; j_gene: TRBJ1-4; v_gene: TRBV30; CDR3aa: CAWSVGFGDSRKLFF
abundance: many; j_gene: TRBJ2-1; v_gene: TRBV20-1; CDR3aa: CSARAPPSYNEQFF